This is a list of T cell receptor beta chains from one sample in a study of blood T cells in healthy people across ages. Each CDR3 protein gets one entry after TCRdb re-called the 5' RACE reads with MiXCR. The table lists around 900,000 distinct CDR3 sequences, just over 50% of them singletons, with about 22% in the top ten. What was sequenced was blood. These receptors originate from a woman in her sixties in good health. Each CDR3 is given with its conserved first and last residue. Each record gives: J gene, D gene, clone size, V gene, CDR3 DNA, CDR3 protein. A D gene is named only where the DNA matches it firmly. Size is omitted from some rows. Given values are once, few, many or a class for expanded clones.

TRBJ2-7,-,few,TRBV7-2,TGTGCCAGCAGCTTAAATGGGGTAGCGAGCCACGAGCAGTACTTC,CASSLNGVASHEQYF
TRBJ2-7,TRBD2,few,TRBV12-3/TRBV12-4,TGTGCCAGCAGCTCCGGACTAGTCTCCTACGAGCAGTACTTC,CASSSGLVSYEQYF
TRBJ1-2,TRBD1,few,TRBV29-1,TGCAGCGTTGGACAGGGGGCCGCTGGCTACACCTTC,CSVGQGAAGYTF
TRBJ2-7,-,few,TRBV7-2,TGTGCCAGTGGGGCCAGCTCTAATTCCTACGAGCAGTACTTC,CASGASSNSYEQYF
TRBJ2-1,TRBD2,few,TRBV6-1,TGTGCCAGCCGCGTCGGTAGCGGGAGCTACAATGAGCAGTTCTTC,CASRVGSGSYNEQFF
TRBJ2-4,TRBD2,few,TRBV12-3/TRBV12-4,TGTGCCAGCAGACTAGCGTCTAAAAACATTCAGTACTTC,CASRLASKNIQYF
TRBJ2-1,-,-,TRBV4-2,TGTGCCAGCAGCCAAGCCGAGCGGACCATATACAATGAGCAGTTCTTC,CASSQAERTIYNEQFF
TRBJ2-7,-,-,TRBV4-2,TGTGCCAGCAGCCAAGCGGCAGGGGCTCCTACCAACGAGCAGTACTTC,CASSQAAGAPTNEQYF
TRBJ2-3,TRBD2,-,TRBV9,TGTGCCAGCAACCTCGTTAGCGGGGGAGATACGCAGTATTTT,CASNLVSGGDTQYF
TRBJ1-2,-,few,TRBV20-1,TGCAGTGCTATTGACGGGGGTGATAACTATGGCTACACCTTC,CSAIDGGDNYGYTF
TRBJ2-7,TRBD2,-,TRBV20-1,TGCAGTGCTAGAGATCCGCTAGCGGGAGACTCCTACGAGCAGTACTTC,CSARDPLAGDSYEQYF
TRBJ2-1,-,-,TRBV27,TGTGCCAGCCGACGTCGGGAGAGGGGATACAATGAGCAGTTCTTC,CASRRRERGYNEQFF
TRBJ2-3,TRBD2,few,TRBV3-1,TGTGCCAGCAGCCAAGGACTAGCGGGAGCTTCGGCGCAGTATTTT,CASSQGLAGASAQYF
TRBJ2-7,-,-,TRBV7-9,TGTGCCAGCAGCCCAACAGGGTTCAACGAGCAGTACTTC,CASSPTGFNEQYF
TRBJ2-5,-,-,TRBV7-2,TGTGCCAGCAGCCCTTGGGGGGTGACCCAGTACTTC,CASSPWGVTQYF
TRBJ1-1,-,-,TRBV20-1,TGCAGTGCCCCCGCAGGGAACACTGAAGCTTTCTTT,CSAPAGNTEAFF
TRBJ2-3,-,-,TRBV2,TGTGCCAGCGGTGGCCTTCGAGGGGATACGCAGTATTTT,CASGGLRGDTQYF
TRBJ2-7,TRBD2,few,TRBV27,TGTGCCAGTAGCAGGGTTAGCGGGAGCTACGAGCAGTACTTC,CASSRVSGSYEQYF
TRBJ1-5,-,few,TRBV7-6,TGTGCCAGCAGCCCCGGGAGTTCGACTCAGCCCCAGCATTTT,CASSPGSSTQPQHF
TRBJ1-4,-,-,TRBV12-3/TRBV12-4,TGTGCCAGCAGAGGGACGGCAGAAAAACTGTTTTTT,CASRGTAEKLFF
TRBJ1-1,-,-,TRBV12-3/TRBV12-4,TGTGCCAGCAGTTTAGAGGGTCTGCGGACTGAAGCTTTCTTT,CASSLEGLRTEAFF
TRBJ1-1,-,once,TRBV5-1,TGCGCCAGCAGCTTACGTTCGGACAGCAATCTCGAAGCTTTCTTT,CASSLRSDSNLEAFF
TRBJ2-5,TRBD1,few,TRBV29-1,TGCAGCGTTGAAGGGGGGACAGGACTCCAAGAGACCCAGTACTTC,CSVEGGTGLQETQYF
TRBJ1-5,-,-,TRBV20-1,TGCAGTGCTAGTGAGGGGGAAATTAGTCAGCCCCAGCATTTT,CSASEGEISQPQHF
TRBJ2-7,-,few,TRBV27,TGTGCCAGCAGGGCAGGATCTGTCTACGAGCAGTACTTC,CASRAGSVYEQYF
TRBJ1-6,-,few,TRBV7-3,TGTGCCAGCAGCTTCGGCAGGGGAAATTCACCCCTCCACTTT,CASSFGRGNSPLHF
TRBJ2-6,-,few,TRBV28,TGTGCCAGCAGTTTGGGGAATTCTGGGGCCAACGTCCTGACTTTC,CASSLGNSGANVLTF
TRBJ1-2,-,-,TRBV4-3,TGCGCCAGCAGCCAAGAGCCAACAGGGAAACCTAACTATGGCTACACCTTC,CASSQEPTGKPNYGYTF
TRBJ2-3,TRBD1,-,TRBV5-1,TGCGCCAGCAGAAGGGACAGCTTGACAGATACGCAGTATTTT,CASRRDSLTDTQYF
TRBJ2-4,-,-,TRBV7-7,TGTGCCAGCAGCTCCCTCGACGGGGGAGAGCAGTACTTC,CASSSLDGGEQYF
TRBJ2-3,TRBD2,few,TRBV9,TGTGCCAGCAGCGCAGCAAGCGGGAGGGCAGGCACAGATACGCAGTATTTT,CASSAASGRAGTDTQYF
TRBJ1-4,-,-,TRBV21-1,TGTGCCAGCAGCAAGGACAGGGCCAGAACTAATGAAAAACTGTTTTTT,CASSKDRARTNEKLFF
TRBJ2-3,TRBD2,-,TRBV20-1,TGCAGTGCTAGAGGATCGTCTAGCGGGAGGGCAGATACGCAGTATTTT,CSARGSSSGRADTQYF
TRBJ2-5,TRBD1,-,TRBV3-1,TGTGCCAGCAGCCAAGGAGACAGGGCTATTGAGACCCAGTACTTC,CASSQGDRAIETQYF
TRBJ2-1,TRBD2,-,TRBV7-8,TGTGCCAGCAGCTTACGGGGGGGAGGATCCTACAATGAGCAGTTCTTC,CASSLRGGGSYNEQFF
TRBJ2-1,TRBD2,-,TRBV20-1,TGCAGTGCCGGACTAGCGGGGCGTTCCGGGCAGTTCTTC,CSAGLAGRSGQFF
TRBJ1-2,-,-,TRBV20-1,TGCAGTGCCGGCTCCTCCGGAAGCTATGGCTACACCTTC,CSAGSSGSYGYTF
TRBJ2-1,TRBD2,many,TRBV7-3,TGTGCCAGCAGTACAGGAATAGCGGGTATCTACAATGAGCAGTTCTTC,CASSTGIAGIYNEQFF
TRBJ1-1,TRBD1,-,TRBV2,TGTGCCAGCAGGGTCCAACTGGGACAGGGGGCCAACACTGAAGCTTTCTTT,CASRVQLGQGANTEAFF
TRBJ2-3,-,-,TRBV7-9,TGTGCCAGCAGCCCTCGGGTTAGGACTACCCTTTGGTCGCAGTATTTT,CASSPRVRTTLWSQYF
TRBJ1-5,TRBD1,once,TRBV7-2,TGTGCCAGCAGCTTAGACTTAGGACAGGAAGATCAGCCCCAGCATTTT,CASSLDLGQEDQPQHF
TRBJ2-2,-,-,TRBV29-1,TGCAGCGTTGCAACGTCCCGCAGAGGGACCGGGGAGCTGTTTTTT,CSVATSRRGTGELFF
TRBJ2-7,-,-,TRBV4-1,TGCGCCAGCAGGTCGAGGGCCGTGGGAGCCTACGAGCAGTACTTC,CASRSRAVGAYEQYF
TRBJ2-3,-,-,TRBV4-1,TGCGCCAGCAGCACTCGGGAAGCCCGGTTGGATACGCAGTATTTT,CASSTREARLDTQYF
TRBJ2-5,-,few,TRBV7-8,TGTGCCAGCAGCGCGCTCGAGGGCCTTGAGACCCAGTACTTC,CASSALEGLETQYF
TRBJ2-1,-,-,TRBV29-1,TGCAGCGTTGAAGGTGCGTCTAGCGACTACAATGAGCAGTTCTTC,CSVEGASSDYNEQFF
TRBJ2-3,TRBD2,-,TRBV5-1,TGCGCCAGCAGCCTACCTAGCGGGGCGGCAACAGATACGCAGTATTTT,CASSLPSGAATDTQYF
TRBJ2-7,-,-,TRBV6-2/TRBV6-3,TGTGCCAGCAGCCGGCAGGGGCCGGGCGAGCAGTACTTC,CASSRQGPGEQYF
TRBJ1-2,-,few,TRBV15,TGTGCCACCACTCAACTCCAGGAGGCCAATGGCTACACCTTC,CATTQLQEANGYTF
TRBJ2-4,-,-,TRBV20-1,TGCAGTGCTAGAGAGGGGACTAAAAACATTCAGTACTTC,CSAREGTKNIQYF
TRBJ2-7,TRBD1,-,TRBV7-2,TGTGCCGGCAGCTCCACAGGGGGTTCCTACGAGCAGTACTTC,CAGSSTGGSYEQYF
TRBJ2-7,-,few,TRBV20-1,TGCAGTGCCTCGGGTTTAGTCGAGCAGTACTTC,CSASGLVEQYF
TRBJ2-7,TRBD2,many,TRBV7-9,TGTGCCAGCAGCTTAGTCGAGGCGGGAGACCCCTACGAGCAGTACTTC,CASSLVEAGDPYEQYF
TRBJ2-6,-,-,TRBV15,TGTGCCACCAGCAGAGAGGGTCGGATGTCTGGGGCCAACGTCCTGACTTTC,CATSREGRMSGANVLTF